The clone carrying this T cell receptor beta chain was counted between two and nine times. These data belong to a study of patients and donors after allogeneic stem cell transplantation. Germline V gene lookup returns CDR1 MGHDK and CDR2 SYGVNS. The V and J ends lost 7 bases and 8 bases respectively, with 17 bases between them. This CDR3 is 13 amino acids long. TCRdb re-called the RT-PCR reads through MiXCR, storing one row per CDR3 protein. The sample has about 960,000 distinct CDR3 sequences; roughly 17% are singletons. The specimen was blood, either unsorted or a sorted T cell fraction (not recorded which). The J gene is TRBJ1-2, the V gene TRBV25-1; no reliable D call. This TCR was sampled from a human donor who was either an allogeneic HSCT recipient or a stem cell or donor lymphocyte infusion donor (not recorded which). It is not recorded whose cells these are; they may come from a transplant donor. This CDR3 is CASNGGRGIGYTF. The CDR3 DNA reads TGTGCCAGCAATGGAGGAAGAGGGATCGGCTACACCTTC.